The 31 T cell receptor beta chains below come from one sample, sequenced in a study of blood T cell repertoires in COVID-19. The data were produced by immunoSEQ multiplex PCR, yet TCRdb's version contains in-frame clones alone and is incomplete. The sample holds some 530,000 clones, approximately 91% seen once. Input material: PBMCs or T cells enriched from blood (not recorded which). These receptor sequences come from a woman aged 55-70 years who had recovered from COVID-19.

The rearrangement uses TRBV24-1 and TRBJ2-3; a weak D match, TRBD2 (7 bases). The V end was cut by 9 bases, the J end by 0 bases, with 15 bases between. Germline V gives CDR1 KGHDR, CDR2 SFDVKD. The CDR3 runs 15 residues. CDR3 protein: CATAKGGASTDTQYF. CDR3 bases: TGTGCCACCGCGAAGGGGGGGGCGAGCACAGATACGCAGTATTTT.

As concerns this clone: Distinct nucleotide sequences in the sample also encode this CDR3. This rearrangement joins TRBV6-5 to TRBJ1-1; weak D call: TRBD1 (6 bases). Germline V gene data show CDR1 as MNHEY and CDR2 as SVGAGI. This CDR3 contains 13 residues. The V and J ends lost 1 base and 4 bases respectively, with 7 bases between them. The CDR3 bases are TGTGCCAGCAGTTACTTGACAGGCACTGAAGCTTTCTTT. Translating it yields CASSYLTGTEAFF.

V gene TRBV10-3 combines with J gene TRBJ2-2, with 14 bases fitting TRBD2. With V trimmed by 6 bases and J by 7 bases, 10 bases remained unmatched. The CDR3 extends over 17 amino acids. Looked up from germline, CDR1 is ENHRY and CDR2 is SYGVKD. The DNA for the CDR3 is TGTGCCATCAGACCGACTAGCGGGGGGGCAGAGGACGGGGAGCTGTTTTTT. It codes for CAIRPTSGGAEDGELFF.

The chain carries TRBV3-1 (or the pseudogene TRBV3-2) and TRBJ1-6, with 8 bases aligning to TRBD1. V shed 3 bases, J shed 0 bases, and the junction held 13 bases outside the gene matches. The CDR3 covers 20 residues. Germline-derived CDR1 and CDR2 are LGHDT and YNNKEL (reference sequence). The DNA of the CDR3 is TGTGCCAGCAGCCAGAGGGACAGGAGCTTAAGGAGCTCCTATAATTCACCCCTCCACTTT. This sequence encodes CASSQRDRSLRSSYNSPLHF.

V and J are TRBV28 and TRBJ1-4, with a tentative D call TRBD1 (5 bases). This CDR3 spans 13 amino acids. Germline V gene lookup returns CDR1 MDHEN and CDR2 SYDVKM. Trimming left V 4 bases short and J 7 bases short, with 10 bases between. CDR3 sequence: CASSSGQIEKLFF. In DNA form, the CDR3 reads TGTGCCAGCAGTTCAGGGCAGATTGAAAAACTGTTTTTT.

The chain has TRBV4-1 and TRBJ1-5; D unclear. The CDR3 sequence is 19 residues long. Germline V lookup: CDR1 MGHRA, CDR2 YSYEKL. V was trimmed by 4 bases and J by 3 bases, leaving 25 bases between them. Written as DNA, the CDR3 is TGCGCCAGCAGCCCCCGGGAGGTCCTGTATAACCCGCTCAATCAGCCCCAGCATTTT. It specifies CASSPREVLYNPLNQPQHF.

V and J are TRBV5-1 and TRBJ2-3, with 12 bases fitting TRBD2. The CDR3 contains 15 residues. V shed 3 bases and J 2 bases; nucleotides not matched to a gene: 1. Germline loops: CDR1 SGHRS, CDR2 YFSETQ. The CDR3, as DNA: TGCGCCAGCAGCTGGACTAGCGGGGTCACAGATACGCAGTATTTT. Residues: CASSWTSGVTDTQYF. The complete variable domain, with remaining parts taken from reference TRBV5-1 and TRBJ2-3, reads KAGVTQTPRYLIKTRGQQVTLSCSPISGHRSVSWYQQTPGQGLQFLFEYFSETQRNKGNFPGRFSGRQFSNSRSEMNVSTLELGDSALYLCASSWTSGVTDTQYFGPGTRLTVL.

The rearrangement uses TRBV20-1 and TRBJ1-1; D unresolved. This CDR3 has 11 residues. Germline CDR1 DFQATT, CDR2 SNEGSKA (reference sequence). V lost 4 bases to trimming and J lost 6 bases, with 9 bases between them. CDR3 nucleotide sequence: TGCAGTGCTATTCCCCTTGCTGAAGCTTTCTTT. Translation gives CSAIPLAEAFF.

The table lists this clone with a count of one. The chain couples TRBV3-1 (or the pseudogene TRBV3-2) to TRBJ2-3, with D tentatively TRBD2 (7 bases). Germline V CDR1 and CDR2: LGHDT, YNNKEL (reference sequence). The V gene lost 7 bases and the J gene lost 7 bases, with 21 bases spanning the gap. The CDR3 loop spans 15 amino acids. The CDR3 spells CASTPGWRGRNTQYF. The CDR3 coding sequence is TGTGCCAGCACCCCAGGATGGCGGGGGCGAAATACGCAGTATTTT.

The chain carries TRBV27 and TRBJ1-1; weak D call: TRBD1 (5 bases). The CDR3 has 11 amino acids. Germline lookup yields CDR1 MNHEY and CDR2 SMNVEV (reference sequence). Trimming cost V 4 bases and J 6 bases, with 6 bases left between them. The CDR3 DNA reads TGTGCCAGCAGTTCGGGGGCTGAAGCTTTCTTT. Translating gives CASSSGAEAFF.

This chain joins TRBV2 and TRBJ2-3, with D maybe TRBD2 (7 bases). CDR3 length: 15 residues. Germline V gene data show CDR1 as SNHLY and CDR2 as FYNNEI. The V end was cut by 4 bases, the J end by 6 bases, with 17 bases between. CDR3 DNA: TGTGCCAGCAGTGGGCGAGGGGGGGCCGGGGATACGCAGTATTTT. This translates into CASSGRGGAGDTQYF.

The chain has TRBV24-1 and TRBJ2-5; 8 bases align to TRBD2. CDR1 KGHDR and CDR2 SFDVKD come from the germline V gene. V dropped 5 bases and J dropped 0; count of bases not matched to a gene: 4. The CDR3 spans 15 residues. The CDR3 DNA is TGTGCCACCAGTGCCACGGGGGGGAACCAAGAGACCCAGTACTTC. This translates into CATSATGGNQETQYF.

The chain combines TRBV14 with TRBJ2-3, with a possible D match to TRBD2 (6 bases). Trimming cost V 4 bases and J 4 bases, with 15 bases left between them. Germline lookup yields CDR1 SGHDN and CDR2 FVKESK. This CDR3 has 15 residues. In DNA, the CDR3 is TGTGCCAGCAGCCGGAACGGGGGTGTGCCAGATACGCAGTATTTT. Amino acids: CASSRNGGVPDTQYF.

This clone has just one count. The V call is TRBV1, the J call TRBJ2-7; the tabulated D call, TRBD1, remains unverified against the DNA. TRBV1 is described as a pseudogene. There are 14 residues in the CDR3. For the CDR3, the DNA is TGCACCAGCAGCCAAGGGACAGGGAACTACGAGCAGTACTTC. Translated, it gives CTSSQGTGNYEQYF.

The rearrangement joins TRBV2 to TRBJ2-1, with TRBD2 as a possible D gene (5 bases). The germline V gene has CDR1 SNHLY and CDR2 FYNNEI. The CDR3 has 16 amino acids. V was cut by 3 bases and J by 2 bases, with 14 bases left in between. The CDR3 loop is CASSEEVTPPYNEQFF. The CDR3 DNA sequence: TGTGCCAGCAGTGAGGAGGTGACACCTCCCTACAATGAGCAGTTCTTC. The full variable domain, rest sourced from reference TRBV2 and TRBJ2-1, is EPEVTQTPSHQVTQMGQEVILRCVPISNHLYFYWYRQILGQKVEFLVSFYNNEISEKSEIFDDQFSVERPDGSNFTLKIRSTKLEDSAMYFCASSEEVTPPYNEQFFGPGTRLTVL.

The V call is TRBV24-1, the J call TRBJ1-5, with TRBD1 matching 12 bases. CDR1 and CDR2 (germline): KGHDR, SFDVKD. V lost 4 bases, J lost 5 bases, and 8 bases stayed unmatched. This CDR3 region has 17 residues. The CDR3: CATSDPGQGATDQPQHF. The CDR3, as DNA: TGTGCCACCAGTGACCCGGGACAGGGGGCTACGGATCAGCCCCAGCATTTT.

The chain joins TRBV29-1 to TRBJ1-4; 8 bases fit TRBD1. V was clipped by 3 bases and J by 3 bases; unmatched bases: 3. The CDR3 totals 14 residues. Germline CDR1 and CDR2: SQVTM and ANQGSEA. Here the CDR3 reads CSVDRTGSNEKLFF. The CDR3 DNA reads TGCAGCGTTGACCGGACAGGGTCTAATGAAAAACTGTTTTTT.

The chain carries TRBV6-5 and TRBJ1-6; 9 nucleotides line up with TRBD1. The germline gives CDR1 MNHEY, CDR2 SVGAGI. The CDR3 covers 15 residues. Trimming cost V 1 base and J 8 bases; bases outside gene matches: 3. This CDR3 reads CASSYFGQGYSPLHF. For the CDR3, the DNA is TGTGCCAGCAGTTACTTCGGACAGGGGTATTCACCCCTCCACTTT.

A single count supports this clone. V usage is TRBV28 and J usage is TRBJ2-7; D uncertain. Trimming left V 5 bases short and J 3 bases short, with 8 bases between. Germline V gene data show CDR1 as MDHEN and CDR2 as SYDVKM. There are 12 residues in the CDR3. This CDR3 reads CASSTAFYEQYV. CDR3 DNA: TGTGCCAGCAGTACCGCGTTCTACGAGCAGTACGTC.

The chain has TRBV28 and TRBJ1-5; D perhaps matches TRBD1 (5 bases). Germline V CDR1 and CDR2: MDHEN, SYDVKM. Trimming removed 6 bases at V and 1 base at J, with 13 bases between. The CDR3 totals 15 residues. CDR3 protein: CASRSGFLSNQPQHF. DNA of the CDR3: TGTGCCAGCAGATCAGGGTTTCTGAGCAATCAGCCCCAGCATTTT.

This sequence joins TRBV27 and TRBJ1-1; D unclear. The germline V gene encodes CDR1 MNHEY and CDR2 SMNVEV (reference sequence). V lost 5 bases and J 5 bases, leaving 9 bases between the germline ends. This CDR3 is built from 12 residues. In DNA form, the CDR3 reads TGTGCCAGCAGTGTGACAATAACTGAAGCTTTCTTT. This gives the protein CASSVTITEAFF.

This clone has a handful of counts. The chain recombines TRBV3-1 (or the pseudogene TRBV3-2) with TRBJ2-5; 9 bases are shared with TRBD2. The V gene end was trimmed by 2 bases and the J gene end by 6 bases; junction bases not matched to a gene: 10. The germline CDR1 and CDR2 sequences are LGHDT and YNNKEL (reference sequence). The CDR3 loop spans 16 amino acids. The CDR3 DNA is TGTGCCAGCAGCCAACTTCCGGCGGGGGGGCCGAAGACCCAGTACTTC. Protein: CASSQLPAGGPKTQYF.

A single count supports this clone. J is TRBJ1-2 and V is TRBV30; D possibly corresponds to TRBD1 (6 bases). Between the trimmed V and J ends, which lost 0 bases and 8 bases, there was a span of 13 bases. The CDR3 totals 13 residues. Germline CDR1 and CDR2: GTSNPN and SVGIG (reference sequence). The chain's CDR3 is CAWSVQGGTGYTF. CDR3 DNA sequence: TGTGCCTGGAGTGTACAGGGAGGGACGGGCTACACCTTC.

The J gene is TRBJ1-6, the V gene TRBV5-1; tentatively, D is TRBD1 (6 bases). Germline CDR1 reads SGHRS; CDR2 reads YFSETQ. V was clipped by 1 base and J by 7 bases, with 15 bases between them. There are 16 residues in the CDR3. The CDR3 reads CASSLLQGVGNSPLHF. In DNA form, the CDR3 reads TGCGCCAGCAGCTTGCTACAGGGAGTTGGGAATTCACCCCTCCACTTT.

The chain employs TRBV5-6 and TRBJ1-3, with D possibly being TRBD1 (5 bases). The CDR3 totals 17 residues. Deletions cut 6 bases from V and 0 bases from J, with 19 bases between. Germline lookup yields CDR1 SGHDT and CDR2 YYEEEE. CDR3 residues: CASNKRQTRSSGNTIYF. The CDR3 DNA reads as TGTGCCAGCAACAAACGACAGACGCGCTCCTCTGGAAACACCATATATTTT.

The chain uses TRBV3-1 (or the pseudogene TRBV3-2) and TRBJ2-3; 9 nucleotides line up with TRBD1. The germline CDR1 and CDR2 sequences are LGHDT and YNNKEL (reference sequence). The V and J ends lost 3 bases and 2 bases, in that order; junction bases with no gene match: 9. The CDR3 covers 17 residues. The CDR3 DNA sequence: TGTGCCAGCAGCCATTTGGGACAGGGTGTTTTCACAGATACGCAGTATTTT. Residues: CASSHLGQGVFTDTQYF.

The chain combines TRBV28 with TRBJ2-4; 11 nucleotides match TRBD1. This CDR3 spans 19 amino acids. The V segment lost 7 bases and the J segment 0 bases; nucleotides outside the gene matches: 14. Germline V gene data show CDR1 as MDHEN and CDR2 as SYDVKM. The CDR3 bases are TGTGCCAGCACTCCCAGGACAGGGGGCAGTGTGGGAGCCAAAAACATTCAGTACTTC. Translating it yields CASTPRTGGSVGAKNIQYF.

The gene calls are TRBV5-1 and TRBJ1-3; 9 bases fit TRBD1. Germline-derived CDR1 and CDR2 are SGHRS and YFSETQ. V trimming: 4 bases; J trimming: 0 bases; junction bases outside the gene matches: 5. The CDR3 loop spans 16 amino acids. CDR3 loop: CASSRGQGLSGNTIYF. DNA for the CDR3: TGCGCCAGCAGCAGGGGACAGGGACTCTCTGGAAACACCATATATTTT.

The rearrangement joins TRBV2 to TRBJ2-5; 12 bases match TRBD2. This CDR3 region has 15 residues. Unmatched junction bases numbered 4, after V lost 7 bases and J lost 1 base. Germline CDR1 and CDR2: SNHLY and FYNNEI. In DNA form, the CDR3 reads TGTGCCAGCACCACTAGCGGGGGGTCCCAAGAGACCCAGTACTTC. Translation gives CASTTSGGSQETQYF. Full variable domain (rest looked up from reference TRBV2 and TRBJ2-5): EPEVTQTPSHQVTQMGQEVILRCVPISNHLYFYWYRQILGQKVEFLVSFYNNEISEKSEIFDDQFSVERPDGSNFTLKIRSTKLEDSAMYFCASTTSGGSQETQYFGPGTRLLVL.

This sequence joins TRBV5-1 and TRBJ1-2, with 8 nucleotides matching TRBD1. V gave up 4 bases and J gave up 4 bases; unmatched junction bases: 9. The V gene's germline CDR1 is SGHRS and CDR2 YFSETQ. This CDR3 has 15 amino acids. In DNA form, the CDR3 reads TGCGCCAGCAGCCGGTCAGGGGGCTCAGGCTATGGCTACACCTTC. Amino acids: CASSRSGGSGYGYTF.

The chain couples TRBV29-1 to TRBJ1-1; D is uncertain. V was pared by 5 bases and J by 0 bases, with 7 bases between. This CDR3 region has 12 residues. Germline CDR1 and CDR2: SQVTM and ANQGSEA. The CDR3 reads CSVPGMNTEAFF. For the CDR3, the DNA is TGCAGCGTTCCGGGAATGAACACTGAAGCTTTCTTT.